The present T cell receptor (beta chain) was sequenced within a study of OX40 agonist ivuxolimab in advanced cancers. A word on this clone: Its target is unknown. At one boundary the junction diverges from the germline segment, which might be a read error.

Sequencing used immunoSEQ multiplex PCR; TCRdb keeps in-frame clones, though not all of them. The sample carries around 80,000 clones, approximately 89% recorded once. The CDR3 is 12 residues long. From germline, CDR1 is ENHRY and CDR2 SYGVKD. Overall study results and limits: Partly responding patients at 0.1-3.0 mg/kg showed some of the smallest clonal expansion.

Specimen: CD4+ or CD8+ T cells sorted from blood, collected in a trial of the OX40 agonist ivuxolimab. This sequence joins TRBV10-3 and TRBJ2-1, with D perhaps TRBD1 (5 bases). The source is an adult with an advanced solid tumor such as melanoma, head and neck, liver or kidney cancer. CDR3 in DNA: TGTGCCATCAGTGACAGGGTGATGCCTCCGGTCTTC. The encoded protein is CAISDRVMPPVF.